Shown below are 3 T cell receptor beta chains from a single sample sequenced in a study of siplizumab effects on memory and regulatory T cells. The repertoire was sequenced with immunoSEQ multiplex PCR; TCRdb's copy has only in-frame clones and lacks some. The table records over 80,000 clones, around 94% of them present only once. Input material: non-Treg CD4+ T cells sorted from blood. The receptors were sampled from a human donor in good health.

This clone was recorded a few times. The V gene is TRBV18, the J gene TRBJ2-1; TRBD2 is a possible D gene (6 bases). Germline-derived CDR1 and CDR2 are KGHSH and LQKENI. Trimming removed 5 bases at V and 0 bases at J, with 17 bases between. The CDR3 is 17 residues long. The CDR3 protein is CASSRGSGGISYNEQFF. Here the CDR3 DNA reads TGTGCCAGCTCAAGAGGGAGCGGAGGGATCTCCTACAATGAGCAGTTCTTC.

The rearrangement links TRBV10-3 to TRBJ2-7; TRBD2 agrees at 11 bases. V lost 8 bases and J lost 4; bases outside the gene matches: 10. Germline V gene sequence: CDR1 ENHRY, CDR2 SYGVKD. This CDR3 is built from 15 residues. The CDR3 DNA reads as TGTGCCATCGGGGCCCTACTAGCGGGAGAGTACGAGCAGTACTTC. It encodes CAIGALLAGEYEQYF.

This clone has just one count. The chain joins TRBV5-1 to TRBJ1-1; D is possibly TRBD1 (6 bases). Germline-derived CDR1 and CDR2 are SGHRS and YFSETQ. The CDR3 sequence is 14 residues long. Trimming removed 4 bases from V and 1 base from J, with 11 bases in between. The CDR3 sequence: CASSQGQPNTEAFF. Written as DNA, the CDR3 is TGCGCCAGCAGCCAAGGACAGCCGAACACTGAAGCTTTCTTT.